This T cell receptor beta chain comes out of a study of shared clonotypes between healthy human individuals. Study as a whole: Aged 18 to 49, the donors were a couple of women and a few men.

V was pared by 5 bases and J by 0 bases, with 7 bases of the junction left unmatched. The CDR3 totals 15 residues. CDR1 is MDHEN, CDR2 SYDVKM, per germline. Every subset had its genomic DNA shared out evenly among several immunoSEQ plates. Every unsorted PBMC PCR replicate was loaded with 250 to 300 ng DNA, about 30,000 T cell genomes. The method was immunoSEQ multiplex PCR; TCRdb's version includes in-frame clones alone and lacks a portion of them. The sample holds about 490,000 clones, 81% seen once. The sample was PBMCs. The J gene is TRBJ2-7, the V gene TRBV28, with 7 bases fitting TRBD1. This TCR was recovered from a woman between 40 and 50 years old in good health. Some clones in this sample may be carry-over from other donors' samples. The CDR3 loop is CASSPPGDSSYEQYF. In DNA, the CDR3 is TGTGCCAGCAGTCCACCCGGGGACAGCTCCTACGAGCAGTACTTC.